These T cell receptor beta chains were read from a single sample in a study of shared clonotypes between healthy human individuals. TCRdb's copy holds only in-frame clones and misses some; the assay was immunoSEQ multiplex PCR. The table shows 1.5 million to 1.9 million clones, with nearly 99% occurring only once. The sample was naive CD4+ T cells sorted from blood. Receptors originate from a man aged 25 to 40 in good health. CDR3s include the opening cysteine and the closing phenylalanine or tryptophan. D genes are given only for firm matches. The size entry is marked missing in some rows and otherwise reads once, few, many or a size class.

D	V	size	J	DNA	CDR3
TRBD1	TRBV6-5	once	TRBJ1-2	TGTGCCAGCAGTCCCCGGGACAGGGCTGGCTACACCTTC	CASSPRDRAGYTF
-	TRBV9	-	TRBJ2-1	TGTGCCAGCAGCGCGACGGGACTCGCTAACAATGAGCAGTTCTTC	CASSATGLANNEQFF
TRBD1	TRBV6-6	-	TRBJ1-1	TGTGCCAGCAGCCAGGGGGGGAACACTGAAGCTTTCTTT	CASSQGGNTEAFF
TRBD2	TRBV7-8	-	TRBJ2-7	TGTGCCAGCAGCTTAGAGGCAACCTCCGGGACTAGCCGATACGAGCAGTACTTC	CASSLEATSGTSRYEQYF
-	TRBV19	-	TRBJ2-7	TGTGCCAGTAGGGGGTCCTACGAGCAGTACTTC	CASRGSYEQYF
-	TRBV2	-	TRBJ2-5	TGTGCCACCTCAACCCACAGGTCGACTCAGTACTTC	CATSTHRSTQYF
-	TRBV9	-	TRBJ1-2	TGTGCCAGCAGCGTAGGGCCCTCACTGGGGGGTGGCTACACCTTC	CASSVGPSLGGGYTF
-	TRBV19	-	TRBJ1-1	TGTGCCAGTAGTACCCGTCTCGTCCGGGGGCCAGGAGGCACTGAAGCTTTCTTT	CASSTRLVRGPGGTEAFF
-	TRBV30	-	TRBJ1-1	TGTGCCTGGAGTACAACGACAGGGAACACTGAAGCTTTCTTT	CAWSTTTGNTEAFF
-	TRBV7-2	-	TRBJ2-7	TGTGCCAGCAGCTTAGCGAAGGTCCTAATCGAGCAGTACTTC	CASSLAKVLIEQYF
TRBD2	TRBV9	-	TRBJ2-7	TGTGCCAGCAGCCTTGGACTAGCGCAGCACGAGCAGTACTTC	CASSLGLAQHEQYF
-	TRBV25-1	-	TRBJ2-6	TGTGCCAGCAGTGAAAGCGTGGGCTCTGGGGCCAACGTCCTGACTTTC	CASSESVGSGANVLTF
TRBD1	TRBV7-2	-	TRBJ1-1	TGTGCCAGCAGCTTCGCCGCGACAGGGTTGAACACTGAAGCTTTCTTT	CASSFAATGLNTEAFF
TRBD1	TRBV5-1	-	TRBJ1-4	TGCGCCAGCAGCGATTTAACAGGGGCGAATGAAAAACTGTTTTTT	CASSDLTGANEKLFF
-	TRBV6-1	-	TRBJ2-3	TGTGCCAGCAGACTTAGCCCGGGGACAGATACGCAGTATTTT	CASRLSPGTDTQYF
-	TRBV18	-	TRBJ2-7	TGTGCCAGCTCACCATTAAGGGTAATCTCCTACGAGCAGTACTTC	CASSPLRVISYEQYF
TRBD2	TRBV6-6	-	TRBJ2-1	TGTGCCAGCAGTAATCCCAGCGGGGGGAACAATGAGCAGTTCTTC	CASSNPSGGNNEQFF
-	TRBV5-8	-	TRBJ1-2	TGTGCCAGCAGCTTTCTCAGTGGGTCGTACTATGGCTACACCTTC	CASSFLSGSYYGYTF
-	TRBV6-6	-	TRBJ2-5	TGTGCCACCGGCCGGACACAAGAGACCCAGTACTTC	CATGRTQETQYF
TRBD1	TRBV6-6	-	TRBJ2-7	TGTGCCAGCAGTTACCTCGGGCAGGGGGCCTTCTACGAGCAGTACTTC	CASSYLGQGAFYEQYF
TRBD1	TRBV28	-	TRBJ1-5	TGTGCCAGCAGGATGACAGGGTCTCAAGAGCCCCAGCATTTT	CASRMTGSQEPQHF
TRBD2	TRBV10-2	-	TRBJ2-7	TGCGCCAGCAGGACTAGCGGTACCTACGAGCAGTACTTC	CASRTSGTYEQYF
-	TRBV6-5	-	TRBJ2-7	TGTGCCAGCAGTTACAGTGTTGTTCCGGCCAGCGGTGAGCAGTACTTC	CASSYSVVPASGEQYF
TRBD2	TRBV10-3	-	TRBJ2-7	TGTGCCATCAAGGGACTAGATTACGAGCAGTACTTC	CAIKGLDYEQYF
-	TRBV30	-	TRBJ1-1	TGTGCCTGGACGTCAGGGGACACTGAAGCTTTCTTT	CAWTSGDTEAFF
-	TRBV6-5	-	TRBJ2-2	TGTGCCAGCACGAGGGCGACCACCGGGGAGCTGTTTTTT	CASTRATTGELFF
-	TRBV10-2	-	TRBJ2-7	TGCGCTATAGGGCCGGACGACTACGAGCAGTACTTC	CAIGPDDYEQYF
TRBD2	TRBV30	-	TRBJ2-3	TGTGCCTGGAGTGTAACTAGCGGGAGCAGAGATACGCAGTATTTT	CAWSVTSGSRDTQYF
-	TRBV10-3	-	TRBJ2-7	TGTGCCATCAGTGAGAGGGGGGATAACTACGAGCAGTACTTC	CAISERGDNYEQYF
TRBD1	TRBV7-8	-	TRBJ1-3	TGTGCCAGCAGCCCCCGGGACAGTATATCCGGAAACACCATATATTTT	CASSPRDSISGNTIYF
-	TRBV5-1	-	TRBJ1-1	TGCGCCAGCCGCGAGGGATCGGGAGCTTTCTTT	CASREGSGAFF
TRBD1	TRBV13	-	TRBJ2-7	TGTGCCAGCAGCCGGTCCGGGACAGGGAATTACGAGCAGTACTTC	CASSRSGTGNYEQYF
-	TRBV2	-	TRBJ1-4	TGTGCCAGCAGTGCCCTCGGGGACCGGGGGGAAAAACTGTTTTTT	CASSALGDRGEKLFF
-	TRBV28	-	TRBJ1-1	TGTGCCAGCAGGGTGGGGACTGAAGCTTTCTTT	CASRVGTEAFF
-	TRBV9	-	TRBJ1-5	TGTGCCAGCAGCGTAGCGCCCAATCAGCCCCAGCATTTT	CASSVAPNQPQHF
TRBD2	TRBV5-8	-	TRBJ2-3	TGTGCCAGCAGCTCTGGGCTAGCGGGAACCACAGATACGCAGTATTTT	CASSSGLAGTTDTQYF
TRBD2	TRBV5-4	-	TRBJ2-1	TGTGCCAGCAGCGGGACTAGCTCCTACAATGAGCAGTTCTTC	CASSGTSSYNEQFF
TRBD2	TRBV28	-	TRBJ2-7	TGTGCCAGCAGTTTCCCTTCGCGACTATGGCTAGCGGGAGATACCGAGCAGTACTTC	CASSFPSRLWLAGDTEQYF
-	TRBV6-4	-	TRBJ2-6	TGTGCCAGCAGTGACTTGGCTGGGGCCAACGTCCTGACTTTC	CASSDLAGANVLTF